This T cell receptor (beta chain) stems from a study of siplizumab effects on memory and regulatory T cells. The study, taken as a whole, reports: On average, about 70% of mappable alloreactive CD4+ clones were Treg-derived under siplizumab, against 25% to 30% in controls.

Libraries were prepared by immunoSEQ multiplex PCR; TCRdb keeps only in-frame clonotypes and omits some of them. The sample contains about 110,000 clones, over 85% of which appear only once. Details on this clone: Its target is not known.

Deletions cut 6 bases from V and 4 bases from J, with 20 bases between. This CDR3 comprises 16 residues. Germline values: CDR1 KGHSH, CDR2 LQKENI. This TCR was sampled from a human donor in good health. Sequenced sample: CD4+ T cells sorted from blood. The chain is built from TRBV18 and TRBJ2-3; maybe TRBD1 (5 bases). The CDR3 loop is CASSPGSARAADTQYF. The CDR3 DNA reads as TGTGCCAGCTCCCCTGGGTCGGCCAGGGCCGCAGATACGCAGTATTTT.